The 17 T cell receptor beta chains below were found in one sample sequenced in a study of tumor-infiltrating lymphocytes in primary liver carcinoma. Without any cell sorting, 20-30 mg of bulk tissue yielded co-extracted RNA and DNA. The input was about 500 ng total RNA; TCR beta cDNA was made from it with a constant-region primer. Nested multiplex PCR, run for three rounds with slightly modified ARM-PCR, yielded TCR beta libraries. With TRBV1-TRBV30 forward primers and a C-beta reverse primer, the first two PCR rounds were run for approximately 10 cycles each. MiXCR was run by TCRdb on the multiplex PCR reads, yielding one entry per CDR3 protein. The sample contains tens of thousands of distinct CDR3 sequences, about 70% of which appear only once. Source material: liver tumor tissue from sampling region 3. Subset of the sample: tumor region T3, left-lateral pole. All receptors come from a middle-aged man with primary liver carcinoma and hepatitis B virus infection.

Worth noting for this clonotype: A junction end diverges from the germline sequence, so it may reflect a read error. V gene TRBV6-6 combines with J gene TRBJ2-1, with 7 bases matching TRBD2. Germline lookup yields CDR1 MNHNY and CDR2 SVGAGI (reference sequence). There are 11 residues in the CDR3. The CDR3: CATSMGLPQSF. CDR3 nucleotide sequence: TGTGCCACCTCCATGGGACTACCTCAGTCCTTC.

J is TRBJ2-1 and V is TRBV29-1, with 8 nucleotides matching TRBD1. The CDR3 spans 11 residues. Germline lookup yields CDR1 SQVTM and CDR2 ANQGSEA. The CDR3 nucleotides are TGCAGGGCCCCAACAGGGGGTCAGCAGTTCTTC. This sequence encodes CRAPTGGQQFF.

Of note for this clonotype: Because the CDR3 is missing its conserved closing phenylalanine or tryptophan, this is likely a read error. The rearrangement links TRBV11-2 to TRBJ2-5; 8 positions agree with TRBD2. CDR1 SGHAT and CDR2 FQNNGV come from the germline V gene. This CDR3 contains 17 residues. The V segment lost 0 bases and the J segment 2 bases; nucleotides outside the gene matches: 8. In nucleotides, the CDR3 is TGTGCCAGCAGCTTAGATAGGAGCGGGAGCAGGCAAGAGACCCAGTACTTA. Protein sequence: CASSLDRSGSRQETQYL.

Comments on this clonotype: Being one base from a much bigger clone, this may be a read error. The chain employs TRBV29-1 and TRBJ2-5; weak D call: TRBD1 (6 bases). Germline lookup yields CDR1 SQVTM and CDR2 ANQGSEA. This CDR3 region has 14 residues. V lost 7 bases and J lost 5, with 20 bases in between. The CDR3 here is CSAARQELRETQYF. The CDR3 DNA is TGCAGCGCCGCAAGACAGGAACTCAGGGAGACCCAGTACTTC.

This clonotype occurred a few times. At one end, the junction sequence differs from germline, possibly due to a read error. The chain couples TRBV6-2 or TRBV6-3 to TRBJ2-1; D is unclear. The CDR3 is 17 residues long. Germline V gene data show CDR1 as MNHEY and CDR2 as SVGEGT. The chain's CDR3 is CVSSYFGHHGSYNEQSF. CDR3 nucleotide sequence: TGTGTCAGCAGTTACTTCGGTCACCATGGCTCCTACAATGAGCAGTCCTTC.

As concerns this clonotype: No conserved phenylalanine or tryptophan is present at the end of the CDR3, so a read error is the likely explanation. The chain couples TRBV11-1 to TRBJ2-1; 9 nucleotides match TRBD2. V shed 9 bases and J 5 bases; nucleotides not matched to a gene: 17. CDR1 and CDR2 (germline): SGHAT, FQDESV (reference sequence). The CDR3 extends over 17 amino acids. The CDR3 here is CASSPGLAGEVDNEQFL. The DNA for the CDR3 is TGTGCCAGTAGCCCGGGATTAGCGGGAGAAGTTGACAATGAGCAGTTCCTC.

This clonotype was observed many times. The V and J genes are TRBV4-1 and TRBJ1-5; tentatively, D is TRBD1 (5 bases). Trimming removed 1 base at V and 3 bases at J, with 10 bases between. Germline values: CDR1 MGHRA, CDR2 YSYEKL. The CDR3 runs to 15 residues. The CDR3 DNA follows: TGCGCCAGCAGCCAAGGTGGAGGGGCCAATCAGCCCCAGCATTTT. Residues: CASSQGGGANQPQHF.

The CDR3: CASNETPSEREQYF. In nucleotides, the CDR3 is TGTGCCAGCAACGAAACACCGAGTGAAAGGGAGCAGTACTTC. The rearrangement joins TRBV2 to TRBJ2-7, with unresolved D. Per the germline V gene, CDR1 is SNHLY and CDR2 is FYNNEI. Between the trimmed V and J ends, which lost 7 bases and 7 bases, there was a span of 20 bases. CDR3 size: 14 residues.

Turning to this clonotype: Mismatch with germline at one junction end may stem from a read error. V gene TRBV24-1 combines with J gene TRBJ2-5; a possible D gene is TRBD2 (6 bases). The CDR3 runs to 14 residues. Germline V gives CDR1 KGHDR, CDR2 SFDVKD. The CDR3 DNA reads as TGCGCCACCAGTGATTCGGGGACTGAAGATACCCAGTACTTC. Encoded protein: CATSDSGTEDTQYF.

The V and J genes are TRBV4-1 and TRBJ2-5; TRBD2 matches 7 bases. V lost 0 bases, J lost 5 bases, and 9 bases stayed unmatched. Germline CDR1 is MGHRA and CDR2 is YSYEKL. There are 16 residues in the CDR3. CDR3 amino acids: CASSQDRAGWGETQYF. Written as DNA, the CDR3 is TGCGCCAGCAGCCAAGATCGAGCGGGATGGGGTGAGACCCAGTACTTC.

For this clonotype: At one end, the junction sequence differs from germline, possibly due to a read error. The chain joins TRBV12-3 or TRBV12-4 to TRBJ1-5; D gene uncertain. The CDR3 is 13 amino acids. CDR3 region: CANSLASVQPQHF. For the CDR3, the DNA is TGTGCCAACAGTTTAGCAAGTGTTCAACCCCAGCATTTT.

As concerns this clonotype: The junction differs from germline at one of its ends, possibly a read error. CDR3 DNA: TGTGCCGGCATCTTACTAGCCGGCGGGGAGCTATTTTTT. It encodes CAGILLAGGELFF. This chain joins TRBV11-1 and TRBJ2-2, with TRBD2 as a possible D gene (6 bases). CDR1 is SGHAT, CDR2 FQDESV, per germline (reference sequence). This CDR3 comprises 13 residues.

A remark on this clonotype: Its ends do not fully match the called genes, so a read error is possible. The J gene is TRBJ2-1, the V gene TRBV24-1; tentative D call: TRBD1 (6 bases). This CDR3 contains 15 residues. CDR1 KGHDR and CDR2 SFDVKD come from the germline V gene. CDR3 protein: CATNDLGQFGNKQFF. As DNA, the CDR3 is TGCGCCACCAATGATTTGGGACAATTTGGGAATAAGCAGTTCTTC.

A word on this clonotype: This CDR3 is missing its conserved last phenylalanine or tryptophan, likely due to a read error. The chain combines TRBV29-1 with TRBJ2-1; D may correspond to TRBD1 or TRBD2 (6 bases each). Trimming removed 1 base at V and 4 bases at J, with 11 bases between. Germline loops: CDR1 SQVTM, CDR2 ANQGSEA. CDR3 length: 14 residues. CDR3 coding DNA: TGCAGCGTTGAAGGTCGGGGGCAGTACAATGAGCAGTTCTTG. This gives the protein CSVEGRGQYNEQFL.

Concerning this clonotype: A much larger clone lies a single base off, so this may be a read error. V and J are TRBV2 and TRBJ2-2; D might be TRBD2 (5 bases). V lost 7 bases and J 4 bases, leaving 19 bases between the germline ends. The germline V gene has CDR1 SNHLY and CDR2 FYNNEI. The CDR3 spans 16 residues. CDR3: CASMASRYRRTGELFF. For the CDR3, the DNA is TGTGCCAGCATGGCTAGCAGGTACCGCCGCACCGGGGAGCTGTTTTTT.

The chain combines TRBV7-9 with TRBJ2-1, with 8 bases matching TRBD2. V shed 2 bases, J shed 8 bases, and the junction held 17 bases outside the gene matches. Per the germline V gene, CDR1 is SEHNR and CDR2 is FQNEAQ (reference sequence). The CDR3 loop spans 18 amino acids. CDR3 loop: CASSLPPGLAGTSHEQFF. In nucleotides, the CDR3 is TGTGCCAGCAGCTTACCTCCGGGGCTAGCGGGTACGAGCCATGAGCAGTTCTTC.

With respect to this clonotype: One end of the junction does not line up with germline, which may come from a read error. The rearrangement uses TRBV11-2 and TRBJ2-2, with 7 bases identical to TRBD2. This CDR3 contains 16 residues. CDR1 is SGHAT, CDR2 FQNNGV, per germline. For the CDR3, the DNA is TGTGCCAGCAGCCTAGTTGCGCTAGCGGTAACCGGGGAGCTATTTTTT. This sequence encodes CASSLVALAVTGELFF.